What follows describes a single T cell receptor beta chain. This specimen comes from a study of cytomegalovirus exposure and HLA in healthy donors. This CDR3 has 13 residues. Trimming cost V 8 bases and J 9 bases, with 20 bases left between them. Germline assignment: CDR1 SQVTM and CDR2 ANQGSEA. Vbeta (60) and Jbeta (13) primers were used in the PCR. The method was immunoSEQ multiplex PCR; TCRdb's version includes in-frame clones alone and lacks a portion of them. The repertoire includes about 150,000 clones, approximately 80% of them detected once, and about 6.1% sits in the top ten. Sequencing was carried out using PBMCs. The chain recombines TRBV29-1 with TRBJ2-1; D might be TRBD2 (7 bases). The clonotype originates from a woman aged 45 to 65 in good health and CMV-seropositive. This CDR3 reads CSWEGGAPSEQFF. The CDR3 DNA reads TGCAGCTGGGAGGGGGGGGCCCCTAGTGAGCAGTTCTTC.